Listed below are T cell receptor beta chains from one sample, sequenced in a study of response to subunit inactivated influenza vaccine. One entry per CDR3 protein, called by TCRdb with MiXCR from the RT-PCR reads. The profile shows over 150,000 distinct CDR3 sequences, about 15% of them singletons. Sample: CD8+ T cells sorted from PBMCs, taken more than 4 days after vaccination. These receptors were obtained from a man aged 50 to 59 who received an inactivated influenza vaccine. Both conserved end residues are part of each CDR3. The order of the fields is clone size, V gene, D gene, J gene, CDR3 protein, CDR3 DNA. A D gene is named only where the DNA matches it firmly. The size of a clone is reported for some rows only, either as once, few or many, or as a class for expanded clones.

size: -
V: TRBV5-8
D: -
J: TRBJ2-5
CDR3: CASSFQGYEETQYF
DNA: TGTGCCAGCAGCTTCCAAGGGTATGAGGAGACCCAGTACTTC

size: few
V: TRBV7-9
D: TRBD1
J: TRBJ2-3
CDR3: CASSARQGGTDTQYF
DNA: TGTGCCAGCAGCGCCAGACAGGGAGGCACAGATACGCAGTATTTT

size: -
V: TRBV12-3/TRBV12-4
D: TRBD1
J: TRBJ1-2
CDR3: CASSNGQGGGYTF
DNA: TGTGCCAGCAGCAACGGACAGGGGGGCGGCTACACCTTC

size: many
V: TRBV11-2
D: -
J: TRBJ2-5
CDR3: CASSLRYSSDETQYF
DNA: TGTGCCAGCAGCTTACGGTATTCGAGTGATGAGACCCAGTACTTC

size: -
V: TRBV20-1
D: -
J: TRBJ1-1
CDR3: CSARGLGGGFSEAFF
DNA: TGCAGTGCCAGAGGACTGGGAGGGGGATTCTCTGAAGCTTTCTTT

size: few
V: TRBV6-1
D: -
J: TRBJ1-5
CDR3: CASSPQTLYSNQPQHF
DNA: TGTGCCAGCAGTCCCCAGACACTCTATAGCAATCAGCCCCAGCATTTT

size: -
V: TRBV3-1
D: TRBD1
J: TRBJ1-6
CDR3: CASSPQGQYNSPLHF
DNA: TGTGCCAGCAGCCCCCAGGGACAGTATAATTCACCCCTCCACTTT

size: few
V: TRBV3-1
D: TRBD2
J: TRBJ2-1
CDR3: CASSRARGGSLYNEQFF
DNA: TGTGCCAGCAGCCGAGCACGCGGGGGGTCCCTCTACAATGAGCAGTTCTTC

size: few
V: TRBV11-2
D: TRBD2
J: TRBJ2-3
CDR3: CASSNIGSLREGEADTQYF
DNA: TGTGCCAGCAGCAATATAGGGTCTTTGCGGGAGGGAGAGGCAGATACGCAGTATTTT

size: few
V: TRBV29-1
D: TRBD2
J: TRBJ2-5
CDR3: CSVDYSGGGQETQYF
DNA: TGCAGCGTTGATTACAGCGGGGGGGGTCAAGAGACCCAGTACTTC

size: -
V: TRBV4-2
D: -
J: TRBJ1-2
CDR3: CASSPPGGEGYTF
DNA: TGTGCCAGCAGCCCTCCGGGAGGGGAGGGCTACACCTTC

size: few
V: TRBV20-1
D: -
J: TRBJ1-6
CDR3: CSAREGGTSPLHF
DNA: TGCAGTGCTAGAGAAGGGGGTACTTCACCCCTCCACTTT

size: -
V: TRBV4-2
D: -
J: TRBJ2-6
CDR3: CASSHLLSGDPGANVLTF
DNA: TGTGCCAGCAGCCACCTTCTATCCGGGGACCCTGGGGCCAACGTCCTGACTTTC

size: -
V: TRBV28
D: -
J: TRBJ2-1
CDR3: CAAAPQRTSEQFF
DNA: TGTGCCGCGGCCCCGCAACGGACGAGTGAGCAGTTCTTC

size: -
V: TRBV7-2
D: -
J: TRBJ2-7
CDR3: CASSYPTDSYEQYF
DNA: TGTGCCAGCAGCTACCCGACAGATTCCTACGAGCAGTACTTC

size: few
V: TRBV6-1
D: -
J: TRBJ2-2
CDR3: CASSQTSPTGELFF
DNA: TGTGCCAGCAGCCAAACTAGCCCCACCGGGGAGCTGTTTTTT

size: -
V: TRBV4-1
D: -
J: TRBJ2-7
CDR3: CASSPEGRPYEQYF
DNA: TGCGCCAGCAGCCCCGAGGGACGGCCCTACGAGCAGTACTTC

size: -
V: TRBV15
D: -
J: TRBJ2-7
CDR3: CATSSGTGGSYEQYF
DNA: TGTGCCACCAGCAGCGGGACGGGGGGCAGTTACGAGCAGTACTTC

size: many
V: TRBV6-2/TRBV6-3
D: -
J: TRBJ2-2
CDR3: CASSSETMNTGELFF
DNA: TGTGCCAGCAGTTCTGAGACAATGAACACCGGGGAGCTGTTTTTT

size: -
V: TRBV12-3/TRBV12-4
D: TRBD2
J: TRBJ2-1
CDR3: CAISYSLAGGTSYNEQFF
DNA: TGTGCCATCAGTTATAGCCTAGCGGGAGGAACTTCCTACAATGAGCAGTTCTTC

size: many
V: TRBV6-2/TRBV6-3
D: -
J: TRBJ2-1
CDR3: CASSYSWNEQFF
DNA: TGTGCCAGCAGTTATTCCTGGAATGAGCAGTTCTTC

size: few
V: TRBV7-8
D: -
J: TRBJ2-1
CDR3: CASSLGYNGGQYNEQFF
DNA: TGTGCCAGCAGCTTGGGGTATAATGGCGGACAATACAATGAGCAGTTCTTC

size: -
V: TRBV7-9
D: -
J: TRBJ2-1
CDR3: CASISTRDEQFF
DNA: TGTGCCAGCATCTCCACTAGGGATGAGCAGTTCTTC

size: many
V: TRBV7-9
D: -
J: TRBJ1-1
CDR3: CASSPDGVNTEAFF
DNA: TGTGCCAGCAGCCCGGATGGAGTGAACACTGAAGCTTTCTTT

size: -
V: TRBV4-2
D: TRBD2
J: TRBJ2-7
CDR3: CASSHWTSGTYEQYF
DNA: TGTGCCAGCAGCCACTGGACTAGCGGCACCTACGAGCAGTACTTC

size: many
V: TRBV10-3
D: TRBD1
J: TRBJ1-5
CDR3: CAISDGTGNQPQHF
DNA: TGTGCCATCAGTGATGGGACAGGCAATCAGCCCCAGCATTTT